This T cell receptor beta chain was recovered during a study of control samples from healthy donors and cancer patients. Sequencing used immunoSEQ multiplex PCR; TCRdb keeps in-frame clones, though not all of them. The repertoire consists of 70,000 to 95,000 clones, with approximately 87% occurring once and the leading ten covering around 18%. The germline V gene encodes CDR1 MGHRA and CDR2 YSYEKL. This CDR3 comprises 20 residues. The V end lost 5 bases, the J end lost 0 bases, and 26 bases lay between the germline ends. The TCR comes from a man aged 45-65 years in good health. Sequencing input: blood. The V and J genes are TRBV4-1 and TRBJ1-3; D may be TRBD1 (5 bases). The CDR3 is CASSIGTPLTRDLSGNTIYF. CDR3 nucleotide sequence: TGCGCCAGCAGCATAGGCACACCTCTTACTCGGGACCTCTCTGGAAACACCATATATTTT.